These 17 T cell receptor beta chains were all obtained from the same sample, sequenced in a study of patients and donors after allogeneic stem cell transplantation. TCRdb re-analysed the RT-PCR reads in MiXCR, keeping a single row per CDR3 protein. The sample holds around 70,000 distinct CDR3 sequences, around 27% seen once. Sequencing was carried out using blood, either unsorted or a sorted T cell fraction (not recorded which). The origin of the receptors is a human donor who was either an allogeneic HSCT recipient or a stem cell or donor lymphocyte infusion donor (not recorded which). It is not recorded whose cells these are; they may come from a transplant donor.

J is TRBJ2-1 and V is TRBV18; 9 bases agree with TRBD2. The V segment lost 2 bases and the J segment 4 bases; nucleotides outside the gene matches: 3. The germline V gene has CDR1 KGHSH and CDR2 LQKENI. The CDR3 consists of 15 residues. The CDR3 region is CASSPLAGEYNEQFF. CDR3 bases: TGTGCCAGCTCACCATTAGCGGGAGAGTACAATGAGCAGTTCTTC. Combining the CDR3 with reference TRBV18 and TRBJ2-1 gives the whole variable domain NAGVMQNPRHLVRRRGQEARLRCSPMKGHSHVYWYRQLPEEGLKFMVYLQKENIIDESGMPKERFSAEFPKEGPSILRIQQVVRGDSAAYFCASSPLAGEYNEQFFGPGTRLTVL.

The chain is built from TRBV29-1 and TRBJ1-1; D remains ambiguous. V lost 3 bases, J lost 5 bases, and 10 bases lay in between. The CDR3 is 12 amino acids. Germline CDR1 and CDR2: SQVTM and ANQGSEA. The CDR3 spells CSVDLVPTEAFF. The CDR3 DNA reads as TGCAGCGTTGACTTAGTACCAACTGAAGCTTTCTTT.

This clonotype came up a few times. J is TRBJ1-4 and V is TRBV7-9; 7 bases fit TRBD1. Germline CDR1 is SEHNR and CDR2 is FQNEAQ (reference sequence). Trimming took 4 bases from V and 2 from J; bases not matched to a gene: 7. The CDR3 sequence is 16 residues long. CDR3 nucleotides: TGTGCCAGCAGCTCCCGACAGGGCGGGACTAATGAAAAACTGTTTTTT. This sequence encodes CASSSRQGGTNEKLFF.

The chain joins TRBV24-1 to TRBJ2-5; tentative D call: TRBD1 (5 bases). In germline, CDR1 is KGHDR, CDR2 SFDVKD. CDR3 length: 13 amino acids. The V end lost 3 bases, the J end lost 5 bases, and 9 bases lay between the germline ends. The CDR3 spells CATSDPNRETQYF. CDR3 nucleotides: TGTGCCACCAGTGATCCTAACAGGGAGACCCAGTACTTC.

The J gene is TRBJ2-7, the V gene TRBV30; possibly TRBD1 or TRBD2 for D (5 bases each). The germline CDR1 and CDR2 sequences are GTSNPN and SVGIG (reference sequence). V lost 1 base to trimming and J lost 3 bases, with 7 bases between them. The CDR3 spans 12 residues. The CDR3 DNA reads TGTGCCTGGAGTGGGGACGGCTACGAGCAGTACTTC. Its translation: CAWSGDGYEQYF.

The chain employs TRBV5-1 and TRBJ2-1; 7 nucleotides agree with TRBD1. From germline, CDR1 is SGHRS and CDR2 YFSETQ. This CDR3 is 15 amino acids long. J gave up 10 bases and V 4 bases, and 14 bases lay outside the gene matches. Written as DNA, the CDR3 is TGCGCCAGCAGCCAGGGACAGAACCTAGGGTCGGAGCAGTTCTTC. Residues: CASSQGQNLGSEQFF.

This clonotype has more than one count but fewer than ten. The chain uses TRBV20-1 and TRBJ1-2, with D tentatively TRBD1 (5 bases). Germline values: CDR1 DFQATT, CDR2 SNEGSKA (reference sequence). The CDR3 runs to 11 residues. CDR3 sequence: CRKRGPYGYTF. The CDR3 DNA follows: TGCAGGAAGAGGGGTCCGTATGGCTACACCTTC.

This rearrangement joins TRBV6-6 to TRBJ2-1, with 9 bases lining up with TRBD2. CDR1 and CDR2 from the germline V gene are MNHNY and SVGAGI (reference sequence). The ends lost 2 bases at V and 0 bases at J; junction bases unmatched: 14. This CDR3 has 20 residues. The CDR3 DNA follows: TGTGCCAGCAGTTACGGCGGGCGCGGGAGGGCCGGGGGCTCCTACAATGAGCAGTTCTTC. Its protein product is CASSYGGRGRAGGSYNEQFF.

The V gene is TRBV4-2, the J gene TRBJ1-2; TRBD1 aligns across 7 bases. V shed 3 bases, J shed 3 bases, and the junction held 7 bases outside the gene matches. The CDR3 totals 15 residues. Per the germline V gene, CDR1 is LGHNA and CDR2 is YNFKEQ. The CDR3 here is CASSQDRDSYYGYTF. In nucleotides, the CDR3 is TGTGCCAGCAGCCAGGACCGGGACAGCTACTATGGCTACACCTTC.

V and J are TRBV11-3 and TRBJ2-3; a weak D match, TRBD1 (5 bases). Germline CDR1 and CDR2: SGHNT and YENEEA. The CDR3 is 15 amino acids. Trimming left V 7 bases short and J 3 bases short, with 17 bases between. CDR3 DNA sequence: TGTGCCAGCAAACCACAGGTACCGTCGACAGATACGCAGTATTTT. Residues: CASKPQVPSTDTQYF.

As for this clonotype: At one end the junction does not follow the germline gene, possibly because of a read error. This rearrangement joins TRBV5-1 to TRBJ2-7; D might be TRBD1 (6 bases). Germline CDR1 reads SGHRS; CDR2 reads YFSETQ. The CDR3 sequence is 14 residues long. The CDR3 sequence: CASRLGTSSYEQYF. Written as DNA, the CDR3 is TGCGCCAGCAGATTGGGGACATCCTCCTACGAGCAGTACTTC.

The V and J genes are TRBV12-5 and TRBJ1-5; 8 nucleotides line up with TRBD1. Germline V gene data show CDR1 as LGHNT and CDR2 as FRNRAP. The CDR3 runs 16 residues. V shed 0 bases, J shed 5 bases, and the junction held 6 bases outside the gene matches. DNA for the CDR3: TGTGCTAGTGGTTTGGTGACAGGGGTTGGTCATCAGCCCCAGCATTTT. Its protein is CASGLVTGVGHQPQHF.

The V call is TRBV9, the J call TRBJ1-1; D is undetermined. This CDR3 contains 16 residues. Germline V gives CDR1 SGDLS, CDR2 YYNGEE. Trimming cost V 3 bases and J 0 bases, with 15 bases left between them. CDR3 in amino acids: CASSAGMQLVNTEAFF. In DNA, the CDR3 is TGTGCCAGCAGCGCGGGGATGCAGTTGGTGAACACTGAAGCTTTCTTT.

The chain has TRBV28 and TRBJ2-2, with no clear D. Germline V gene lookup returns CDR1 MDHEN and CDR2 SYDVKM. V was pared by 6 bases and J by 3 bases, with 8 bases between. This CDR3 region has 13 residues. The CDR3 coding sequence is TGTGCCAGCAGCCCTGAATACACCGGGGAGCTGTTTTTT. Protein product: CASSPEYTGELFF.

This clonotype was found a few times. CDR3 coding DNA: TGTGCCAGCAGTGAAGCGATTACAGTTTCGGGGACGCAGTATTTT. Translating it yields CASSEAITVSGTQYF. The V and J genes are TRBV2 and TRBJ2-3; D possibly corresponds to TRBD2 (5 bases). Germline values: CDR1 SNHLY, CDR2 FYNNEI. The CDR3 totals 15 residues. Trimming stripped 0 bases from V and 9 bases from J, with 16 bases between.

The chain couples TRBV10-3 to TRBJ2-5, with TRBD1 matching over 10 bases. Germline CDR1 is ENHRY and CDR2 is SYGVKD. The ends lost 10 bases at V and 5 bases at J; junction bases unmatched: 7. This CDR3 spans 13 amino acids. CDR3 residues: CATRTGGRETQYF. CDR3 bases: TGTGCCACCAGGACAGGGGGTAGGGAGACCCAGTACTTC.

The genes are TRBV4-3 and TRBJ2-3, with TRBD2 identical over 8 bases. The length of the CDR3 is 15 residues. V lost 0 bases to trimming and J lost 5 bases; unmatched junction nucleotides: 4. The germline V gene has CDR1 LGHNA and CDR2 YSLEER. CDR3 DNA: TGCGCCAGCAGCCAAGAGTCCGGGAGGGGAGATACGCAGTATTTT. Amino acid sequence: CASSQESGRGDTQYF.